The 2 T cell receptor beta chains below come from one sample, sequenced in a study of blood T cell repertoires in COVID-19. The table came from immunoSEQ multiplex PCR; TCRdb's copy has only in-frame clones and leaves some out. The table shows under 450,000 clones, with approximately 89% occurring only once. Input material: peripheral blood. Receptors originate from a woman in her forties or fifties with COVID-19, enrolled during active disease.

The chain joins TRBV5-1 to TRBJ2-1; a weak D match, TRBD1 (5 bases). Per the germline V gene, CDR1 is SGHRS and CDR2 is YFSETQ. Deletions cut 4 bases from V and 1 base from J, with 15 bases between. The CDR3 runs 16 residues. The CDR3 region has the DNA TGCGCCAGCAGCCCTCGACAGTCAATTTCCTACAATGAGCAGTTCTTC. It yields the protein CASSPRQSISYNEQFF. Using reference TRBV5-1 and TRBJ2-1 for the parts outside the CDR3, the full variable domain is KAGVTQTPRYLIKTRGQQVTLSCSPISGHRSVSWYQQTPGQGLQFLFEYFSETQRNKGNFPGRFSGRQFSNSRSEMNVSTLELGDSALYLCASSPRQSISYNEQFFGPGTRLTVL.

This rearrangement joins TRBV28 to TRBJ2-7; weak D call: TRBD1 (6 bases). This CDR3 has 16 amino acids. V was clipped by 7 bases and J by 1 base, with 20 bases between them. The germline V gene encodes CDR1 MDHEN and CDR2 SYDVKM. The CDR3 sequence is CASKFAGQYPSYEQYF. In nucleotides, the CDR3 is TGTGCCAGCAAATTCGCCGGACAGTATCCTTCCTACGAGCAGTACTTC.